A single sample gave rise to the 3 T cell receptor beta chains below, sequenced in a study of response to subunit inactivated influenza vaccine. TCRdb fed the RT-PCR reads into MiXCR, producing one record per CDR3 protein. This sample has around 150,000 distinct CDR3 sequences; about a tenth occur once, and the top ten carry 12%. Material: non-naive T cells sorted from PBMCs, obtained about 40 days after vaccination. These receptors originate from a man aged 50-59 years who received an inactivated influenza vaccine.

This clonotype was detected only a few times. This chain links TRBV21-1 with TRBJ2-3; TRBD1, as called in the table, went unchecked against the DNA. TRBV21-1 has pseudogene status. The CDR3 totals 16 residues. The CDR3 DNA follows: TGTGCCAGCACCGAGGGGGGGGGGTACGGCACAGATACGCAGTATTTT. This translates into CASTEGGGYGTDTQYF.

The rearrangement joins TRBV7-2 to TRBJ2-1; no clear D. CDR3 length equals 13 residues. Deletions cut 4 bases from V and 10 bases from J, with 14 bases between. Germline loops: CDR1 SGHTA, CDR2 FQGNSA. The CDR3 here is CASSSAQLGEQFF. In DNA, the CDR3 is TGTGCCAGCAGCTCGGCCCAGTTGGGGGAGCAGTTCTTC.

This rearrangement joins TRBV6-1 to TRBJ2-1; D may correspond to TRBD1 or TRBD2 (5 bases each). Between the trimmed V and J ends, which lost 4 bases and 4 bases, there was a span of 11 bases. The CDR3 sequence is 14 residues long. Germline V CDR1 and CDR2: MNHNS, SASEGT. The CDR3 here is CASSVRGPYNEQFF. For the CDR3, the DNA is TGTGCCAGCAGTGTCCGGGGCCCTTACAATGAGCAGTTCTTC.